The rows below give T cell receptor beta chains drawn from one sample of a study of shared clonotypes between healthy human individuals. This table comes from immunoSEQ multiplex PCR, and its TCRdb copy is limited to in-frame clones, with some not included. The sample gives around 650,000 clones, 95% to 97% of which show up once; roughly 0.1% is in the top ten. The sample comprised naive CD8+ T cells sorted from blood. These receptors were obtained from a woman aged 30 to 39 in good health. CDR3s include the opening cysteine and the closing phenylalanine or tryptophan. The D gene is left open where the match is weak. Part of the rows lack a size; the others show once, few, many or a class for expanded clones.

clone size	V gene	J gene	D gene	CDR3 DNA	CDR3 protein
-	TRBV5-1	TRBJ1-4	-	TGCGCCAGCAGCTTGATACCCTATGCAACTAATGAAAAACTGTTTTTT	CASSLIPYATNEKLFF
-	TRBV30	TRBJ2-5	-	TGTGCCTGGAGTGGAGATCGGACAGCCCATTGGGAGACCCAGTACTTC	CAWSGDRTAHWETQYF
-	TRBV5-1	TRBJ1-1	-	TGCGCCAGCAGTCAGGGCGAGAGGATCACTGAAGCTTTCTTT	CASSQGERITEAFF
-	TRBV6-1	TRBJ2-1	-	TGTGCCAGCAGTGAAGCGGACTCCTACAATGAGCAGTTCTTC	CASSEADSYNEQFF
once	TRBV14	TRBJ2-3	TRBD2	TGTGCCAGCAGCGATAGGTGCGGGCTAGCGGGAGGGCCTTGCACAGATACGCAGTATTTT	CASSDRCGLAGGPCTDTQYF
-	TRBV4-1	TRBJ1-2	-	TGCGCCAGCACCAACTGGGTTGGGGGCTATGGCTACACCTTC	CASTNWVGGYGYTF
few	TRBV9	TRBJ2-5	-	TGTGCCAGCAGCTTTGGTGGTGTAGTGGGAGGTGGAGAGACCCAGTACTTC	CASSFGGVVGGGETQYF
-	TRBV30	TRBJ1-3	-	TGTGCCTGGAGCAACCCGATCATTCGCACCATATATTTT	CAWSNPIIRTIYF
-	TRBV10-2	TRBJ2-1	-	TGCGCCAGCAGTGAGTTGTCAGGGGTGGGTGGTAGGAATGAGCAGTTCTTC	CASSELSGVGGRNEQFF
-	TRBV21-1	TRBJ1-3	-	TGTGCCAGCAGCAAACACCGGGGGGGGTCTGGAAACACCATATATTTT	CASSKHRGGSGNTIYF
-	TRBV28	TRBJ2-1	-	TGTGCCAGCAGTTTGTTGGACAGTTACAATGAGCAGTTCTTC	CASSLLDSYNEQFF
-	TRBV11-2	TRBJ2-5	TRBD1	TGTGCCAGCAGCTTCCTAGGACAGGGCGTAGAGACCCAGTACTTC	CASSFLGQGVETQYF
-	TRBV28	TRBJ2-7	TRBD2	TGTGCCAGCAGTCCATTAGCGGGAGAGGTGGGGAACGAGCAGTACTTC	CASSPLAGEVGNEQYF
-	TRBV27	TRBJ1-4	TRBD1	TGTGCCAGCAGTCCGACAGGGGCGGGTGAAAAACTGTTTTTT	CASSPTGAGEKLFF
-	TRBV6-6	TRBJ2-2	-	TGTGCCAGCAGTTACTCCACCGGGGAGCTGTTTTTT	CASSYSTGELFF
-	TRBV6-1	TRBJ1-1	-	TGTGCCAGCAGTGAGTCGGACGCTCGTTCGAGTATGAACACTGAAGCTTTCTTT	CASSESDARSSMNTEAFF
-	TRBV27	TRBJ2-7	-	TGTGCCAGCAGCCCGGGTCAGGTAGGTTACGAGCAGTACTTC	CASSPGQVGYEQYF
once	TRBV10-3	TRBJ2-3	-	TGTGCCATCAGTGAGATCGGGGGTTGGGCAGATACGCAGTATTTT	CAISEIGGWADTQYF
-	TRBV19	TRBJ2-1	-	TGTGCCAGTAGTATAACGGCCCTCGGAGATGAGCAGTTCTTC	CASSITALGDEQFF
-	TRBV15	TRBJ2-7	-	TGTGCCACCAGCAGCCCCGGCTCTTCCGAGAACTACGAGCAGTACTTC	CATSSPGSSENYEQYF
-	TRBV5-4	TRBJ2-7	TRBD2	TGTGCCAGCAGTTCTACTGCGGGGGGGACCTCCTACGAGCAGTACTTC	CASSSTAGGTSYEQYF
-	TRBV9	TRBJ1-4	-	TGTGCCAGCAGCGTAGAGCCGAGTAATGAAAAACTGTTTTTT	CASSVEPSNEKLFF
-	TRBV28	TRBJ1-2	-	TGTGCCAGCAGCCCGGGGAGGAGCCTAACCTATGGCTACACCTTC	CASSPGRSLTYGYTF
-	TRBV11-2	TRBJ2-2	-	TGTGCCAGCAGCTTTGAGGGTGGCGGGGAGCTGTTTTTT	CASSFEGGGELFF
-	TRBV28	TRBJ2-7	TRBD2	TGTGCCAGCAGTTCCCCTAGCGGGAGCCCCTACGAGCAGTACTTC	CASSSPSGSPYEQYF
-	TRBV5-4	TRBJ2-7	TRBD2	TGTGCCAGCAGCTTTAGCGGGACGGGGAGCGAGCAGTACTTC	CASSFSGTGSEQYF
-	TRBV5-1	TRBJ2-7	TRBD2	TGCGCCAGCAGCTTGGTTAGCGGGAACGAGCAGTACTTC	CASSLVSGNEQYF
-	TRBV19	TRBJ1-5	-	TGTGCCAGTAGTATAGGTGAGATCAATCAGCCCCAGCATTTT	CASSIGEINQPQHF
-	TRBV5-4	TRBJ1-1	TRBD1	TGTGCCAGCAGCTTAGACAGGGGGAACACTGAAGCTTTCTTT	CASSLDRGNTEAFF
-	TRBV11-3	TRBJ2-3	TRBD2	TGTGCCAGCAGCGCGACGACTAGCGGCACAGATACGCAGTATTTT	CASSATTSGTDTQYF
once	TRBV28	TRBJ2-7	-	TGTGCCAGCAGTTTCTCCTCCTACGAGCAGTACTTC	CASSFSSYEQYF
-	TRBV6-1	TRBJ2-1	-	TGTGCCAGCCAGCCGGGCGTCTCCCTTTACAATGAGCAGTTCTTC	CASQPGVSLYNEQFF
-	TRBV27	TRBJ2-7	TRBD2	TGTGCCAGCAGCGACCTCGAGATAGCGGGAGCCAGGGAGCAGTACTTC	CASSDLEIAGAREQYF
-	TRBV5-4	TRBJ1-2	-	TGTGCCAGCTCCGGAGGTTTCTATGGCTACACCTTC	CASSGGFYGYTF
-	TRBV28	TRBJ2-7	-	TGTGCCAGCAGTTTATTCGCCCCCTCCTACGAGCAGTACTTC	CASSLFAPSYEQYF
-	TRBV2	TRBJ2-1	-	TGTGCCAGCGGGAACGGGGACTACAATGAGCAGTTCTTC	CASGNGDYNEQFF
-	TRBV6-5	TRBJ2-3	-	TGTGCCAGCAGCGCCGGGCCCCCGACGAGAACGCAGTATTTT	CASSAGPPTRTQYF
-	TRBV28	TRBJ1-2	TRBD1	TGTGCCAGCAGTTCGCAGGGGGCGCAGGGCTACACCTTC	CASSSQGAQGYTF
-	TRBV4-1	TRBJ2-3	-	TGCGCCAGCAGCCAAGAGAACTACCTCACAGATACGCAGTATTTT	CASSQENYLTDTQYF
-	TRBV5-1	TRBJ1-2	-	TGCGCCAGCACGAACGGGAATGGGGGCTACACCTTC	CASTNGNGGYTF
-	TRBV9	TRBJ2-2	-	TGTGCCAGCAGCGGGAAGGACCCCTATAACACCGGGGAGCTGTTTTTT	CASSGKDPYNTGELFF
once	TRBV6-5	TRBJ1-1	-	TGTGCCAGCCGGCTTGAAATGGACCTTGAAGCTTTCTTT	CASRLEMDLEAFF
-	TRBV28	TRBJ2-7	TRBD2	TGTGCCAGCAGATATCTAGCGGGAGGGAGATACGAGCAGTACTTC	CASRYLAGGRYEQYF
-	TRBV9	TRBJ1-6	-	TGTGCCAGCAGCGTAGACCTGGGTTATAATTCACCCCTCCACTTT	CASSVDLGYNSPLHF
-	TRBV13	TRBJ2-7	-	TGTGCCAGCAGCTTAGGCGGGAACGGGTACGAGCAGTACTTC	CASSLGGNGYEQYF
-	TRBV28	TRBJ1-3	-	TGTGCCAGCAGTTCAAGGGGAATGTCGCACACCATATATTTT	CASSSRGMSHTIYF
-	TRBV6-5	TRBJ2-1	TRBD2	TGTGCCAGCAGTTTGAGACTAGCTTATACACCCGATGAGCAGTTCTTC	CASSLRLAYTPDEQFF